This TCR beta chain was sequenced during a study of cytomegalovirus exposure and HLA in healthy donors. Study-wide results and caveats: The investigators catalogued 164 TCR beta chains as cytomegalovirus-associated. With DRB1 most and HLA-C fewest, TCR association rates differed between HLA loci in a later analysis.

About this clone: The antigen is not known.

The CDR3 length is 14 residues. From germline, CDR1 is SNHLY and CDR2 FYNNEI. The germline V and J ends were trimmed by 4 bases and 4 bases, with 13 bases remaining between them. PCR employed 60 Vbeta and 13 Jbeta primers. Libraries were prepared by immunoSEQ multiplex PCR; TCRdb keeps only in-frame clonotypes and omits some of them. The sample has about 170,000 clones; approximately 75% are singletons. The chain has TRBV2 and TRBJ1-1; D is possibly TRBD1 (6 bases). Input material: PBMCs. The TCR was taken from a girl between 10 and 17 years old in good health and CMV-seronegative. CDR3 sequence (DNA): TGTGCCAGCAGTGGTCAGGGGAGCGGCACTGAAGCTTTCTTT. Protein: CASSGQGSGTEAFF.